This TCR beta chain was found in a study of cytomegalovirus exposure and HLA in healthy donors (dated by TCRdb to about 2017). Context from the whole study: An earlier analysis of around 600 of the donors reported roughly 300 Gb of sequence data and 100 million to 140 million unique TCR beta sequences from about 200 million T cells. An early release that covered fewer than 800 HLA-typed donors contained approximately 300 gigabases of sequencing data and approximately 85 million unique TCR sequences. Of the approximately 400 genotyped donors, roughly 85% fell in the genetic ancestry cluster associated with self-reported Caucasian donors. The aim of the study was to test whether cataloging public T cell receptors could identify signatures of past pathogen exposure. The study profiled the T cell repertoires of under 850 subjects by immunosequencing and related them to cytomegalovirus serostatus. Besides the first cohort of 550 to 750 subjects, a separate validation cohort made up of over 100 different subjects was used. The study combined high-throughput TCR immunosequencing, statistical association of individual TCRs with disease status, and machine learning to predict cytomegalovirus infection status. In a later analysis, previously published TCR beta repertoires from fewer than 750 donors were re-analyzed and high-resolution HLA genotyping was added so that TCR occurrence patterns could be studied. In the later analysis, no new phenotypic data were used to find candidate immune exposures; instead, reliance was placed on TCR beta sequences and their occurrence across donors. An earlier analysis of around 580 of the donors used high-throughput TCR beta sequencing to judge whether each TCR beta V gene segment behaved as functional or pseudogenic. Donor age, sex, ethnicity and CMV serostatus were compiled alongside the repertoire data. A later genetic analysis took genome-wide SNP genotypes for about 65% of the roughly 670 donors and used that subset as a discovery cohort. All discovery cohort repertoires had been generated using a single sequencing platform. Class I and class II HLA loci were covered by the typing at four-digit resolution. Typing coverage varied by locus: about 629-630 donors for A, B, C, DRB1 and DQB1; approximately 500 for DQA1; approximately 610 for DPA1; about 450 for DPB1. Four or five DR-DQ haplotypes were handled as single units for association and clustering, since linkage in the cohort was strong. Among 398 genotyped donors of the cohort, an average of around 240,000 unique TCR beta nucleotide sequences were sequenced per donor, about a sixth of them non-productive. Overall results and qualifications from the work: According to the authors, the approach could potentially be generalized to other disease states and immunological phenotypes. Some IMGT-functional V segments, including TRBV6-2 and TRBV6-3, could not be distinguished by the 87-base-pair reads and were therefore excluded. In a later analysis, several top co-occurrence clusters were reported to appear linked to parvovirus B19, influenza, CMV and Epstein-Barr virus. HLA typing was unavailable for some donors at each locus, so association tests used only the typed subset. According to a later genetic analysis, donors in an Asian-associated ancestry cluster had fewer N-insertions in productive TCRs than the approximately 630-donor mean. The study gave a list of about 160 TCR beta chains associated with cytomegalovirus. Linkage disequilibrium might explain the correlated functional status among segregating V segments, but an unknown experimental factor could not be ruled out. Roughly uniform sequencing depth across donors was assumed in presence/absence analyses, although this assumption may not hold. The earlier analysis of almost 600 of the donors excluded over 15 rarely observed V segments, including chromosome 9 orphons, because counts were too low. In a later analysis, TCR association rates were found to vary across HLA loci, with the most associated TCRs seen for DRB1 alleles and the fewest for HLA-C alleles. This cohort had only TCR beta chains sequenced, and the lack of alpha or paired-chain data limited which features could be detected. A later analysis associated approximately 17,000 TCR beta sequences with specific HLA alleles at a false discovery rate of 0.05. When HLA alleles, especially DR and DQ, strongly co-occurred, TCR associations were difficult to assign to individual alleles. An earlier analysis of approximately 590 of the donors showed that most TCR beta V segments appeared in productive rearrangements either about 87% or about 30% of the time, which broadly matched IMGT annotations. A cluster of highly shared sequence variants was judged likely to represent a technical artifact of the sequencing pipeline. In both the original and validation cohorts, the classifier was reported to diagnose cytomegalovirus status with high specificity and sensitivity. A later genetic analysis associated a missense DCLRE1C variant with V-gene and J-gene trimming of TCR beta chains, and an independent cohort replicated the association. A few of the identified cytomegalovirus-associated TCR beta chains were confirmed in vitro to be specific for cytomegalovirus antigens. A further reported finding was that TCR beta sequences accurately predicted the HLA-A and HLA-B alleles for most subjects in the first cohort. A later analysis found that most CMV-associated TCR beta chains appeared HLA-restricted, with HLA associations seemingly driven largely by CMV exposure. Most TCR sequences were seen in very few donors, while some public TCRs were found in many individuals. Immune exposure information for the cohort was limited to CMV serostatus. In a later analysis, HLA-associated TCR beta chains were found to be more clonally expanded and to have lower generation probabilities than equally common non-associated chains.

Including the terminal cysteine and phenylalanine, the CDR3 comprises 15 residues. The sequence is cut down to CDR3 DNA, 45 bases in frame from base 1. The junction shows trimming of 3 bases on V and 5 bases on J, plus 13 bases between the germline ends. The CDR1 and CDR2 encoded by the germline V gene are MNHNS and SASEGT. Receptors were amplified or captured by the immunoSEQ multiplex PCR assay. The multiplex PCR relied on a mix of 60 forward primers for TCR Vbeta segments and 13 reverse primers for TCR Jbeta segments. Amplification of the CDR3 region of rearranged TCR beta genes was performed with a multiplex PCR assay on genomic DNA. Amplified TCR beta libraries were sequenced as 87-base-pair reads on the Illumina HiSeq System. The source study handled its data this way. In a later analysis, 80 million or so unique TCR beta chains were counted across the 500 to 850 repertoires, and about 9.9 million of these chains were shared by at least two donors. A nearest-neighbor algorithm error-corrected the raw reads and collapsed the reads into unique sequences, merging closely related sequences to remove PCR and sequencing errors. V, D and J gene segments were assigned by aligning CDR3 sequences to IMGT reference sequences. Each retained sequence needed at least a six-nucleotide match to both a V gene segment and a J gene segment. Rearrangements were classified as productive when the CDR3 lacked stop codons and remained in frame with V and J, and all other rearrangements were classified as non-productive. CDR3 was defined by IMGT convention, running from the second conserved V-encoded cysteine to the conserved J-encoded phenylalanine. The earlier analysis of fewer than 750 of the donors excluded sequences that lacked an unambiguous match to a single V gene segment. An earlier analysis of over 450 of the donors classified V segments as functional when productive rearrangements were above 56.7% and as segregating when the standard deviation between donors was above 5%. A statistical classification framework was developed to diagnose cytomegalovirus status using the catalog of TCR beta chain sequences. A later analysis assigned V and J genes by comparing TCR nucleotide sequences with IMGT/GENE-DB human TR gene sequences. Using the TCRdist pipeline, a later analysis assigned CDR3 sequences along with most-parsimonious VDJ recombination scenarios. A later analysis defined each TCR beta chain by its CDR3 amino acid sequence plus V-gene family, and excluded reads lacking a unique V-gene family. A later analysis removed 550 to 650 highly shared, low-generation-probability nucleotide sequences to deal with suspected cross-contamination and a sequencing artifact. For each public chain, a later analysis derived a clonal expansion index from normalized ranks of inferred template counts within each repertoire. In a later analysis, generation probabilities were computed using a VDJ recombination model fitted to out-of-frame rearrangements, and the results were checked against IGoR. In a later analysis, TCR-TCR, TCR-HLA and TCR-CMV co-occurrence was scored with hypergeometric tests, and a repertoire-size bias correction was applied to TCR pairs. To estimate false discovery rates, a later analysis permuted the HLA or CMV assignments 20 times. In a later analysis, co-occurring TCRs were grouped with DBSCAN, and TCRdist sequence similarity was added when clustering was performed within HLA-allele-positive subsets. Repertoires with fewer than 30,000 or more than 120,000 public chains, plus five repertoires with anomalous nucleotide sharing, were excluded from co-occurrence clustering. The table was pulled from immuneACCESS by TCRdb, which kept in-frame rearrangements only. Such tables lose some clones; where checked, under half of the loss comes from unresolved V genes, and the rest has no known cause. Clonal size and the V and J genes are those of that table, whereas D and trimming came from the DNA. For this sample the table gives approximately 150,000 clones, of which 75% to 80% were detected only once. The ten largest clones take up approximately 2.9% of the sample.

Remarks on this clone: Its recognized antigen is unknown. No qualities accompany the bases; no much larger clone lies one base away. This specimen includes other DNA sequences encoding the same CDR3.

In total, 600 or so healthy bone marrow donors made up the cohort. At the time of sampling, every cohort member was nominally healthy, though immune exposures that went unrecorded were likely present. The donor tested CMV seropositive, placing the donor among the approximately 290 seropositive members of the cohort. A peripheral blood sample was provided by each donor, and peripheral blood mononuclear cells were used for TCR beta sequencing. Genomic DNA was extracted from the blood cell samples with the Qiagen DNeasy Blood Extraction Kit. Recombination linked TRBV6-1 to TRBJ1-4; the D gene is perhaps TRBD1, on 5 matching bases. The sequencing input was PBMCs. This clonotype was obtained from a woman aged 35 to 49 in good health and CMV-seropositive. CDR3 loop: CASSESRATNEKLFF. Here is the DNA: TGTGCCAGCAGTGAGAGCAGGGCTACCAATGAAAAACTGTTTTTT.